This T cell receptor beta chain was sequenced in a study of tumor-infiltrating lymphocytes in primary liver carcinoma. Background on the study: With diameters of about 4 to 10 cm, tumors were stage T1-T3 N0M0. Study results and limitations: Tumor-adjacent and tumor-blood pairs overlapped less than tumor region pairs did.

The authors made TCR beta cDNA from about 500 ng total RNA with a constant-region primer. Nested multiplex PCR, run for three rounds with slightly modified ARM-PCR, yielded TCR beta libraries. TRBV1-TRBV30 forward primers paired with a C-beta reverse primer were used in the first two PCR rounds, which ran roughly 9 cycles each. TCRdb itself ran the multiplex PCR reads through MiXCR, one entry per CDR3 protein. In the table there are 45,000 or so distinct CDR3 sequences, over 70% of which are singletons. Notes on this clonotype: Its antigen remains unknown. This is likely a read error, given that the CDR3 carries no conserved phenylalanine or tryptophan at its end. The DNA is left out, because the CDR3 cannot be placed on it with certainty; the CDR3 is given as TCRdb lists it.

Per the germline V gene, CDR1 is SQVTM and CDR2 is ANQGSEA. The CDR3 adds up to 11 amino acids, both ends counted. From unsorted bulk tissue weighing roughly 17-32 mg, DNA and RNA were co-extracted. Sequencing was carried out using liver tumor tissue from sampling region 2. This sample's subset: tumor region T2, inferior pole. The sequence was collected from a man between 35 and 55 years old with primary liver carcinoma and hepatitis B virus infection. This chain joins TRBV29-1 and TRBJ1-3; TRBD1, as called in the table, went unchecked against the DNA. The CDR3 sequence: CSVDRADTMYS.